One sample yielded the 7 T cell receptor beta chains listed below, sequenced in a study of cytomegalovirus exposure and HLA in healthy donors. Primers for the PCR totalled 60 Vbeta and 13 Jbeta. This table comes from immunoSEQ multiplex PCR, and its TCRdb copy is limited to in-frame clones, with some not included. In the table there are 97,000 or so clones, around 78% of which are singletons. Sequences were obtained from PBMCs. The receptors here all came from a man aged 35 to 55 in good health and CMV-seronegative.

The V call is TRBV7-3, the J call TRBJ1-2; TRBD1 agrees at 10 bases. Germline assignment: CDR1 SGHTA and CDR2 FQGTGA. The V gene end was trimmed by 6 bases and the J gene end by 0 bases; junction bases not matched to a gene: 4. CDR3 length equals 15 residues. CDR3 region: CASSVDRGPNYGYTF. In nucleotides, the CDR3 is TGTGCCAGCAGTGTCGACAGGGGGCCTAACTATGGCTACACCTTC.

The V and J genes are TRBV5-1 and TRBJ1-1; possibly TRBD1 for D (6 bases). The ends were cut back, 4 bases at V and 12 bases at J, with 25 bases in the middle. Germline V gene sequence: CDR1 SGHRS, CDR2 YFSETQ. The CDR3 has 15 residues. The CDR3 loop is CASSAGQTSYLKTFF. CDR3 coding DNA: TGCGCCAGCAGCGCTGGACAGACATCATACCTGAAAACTTTCTTT.

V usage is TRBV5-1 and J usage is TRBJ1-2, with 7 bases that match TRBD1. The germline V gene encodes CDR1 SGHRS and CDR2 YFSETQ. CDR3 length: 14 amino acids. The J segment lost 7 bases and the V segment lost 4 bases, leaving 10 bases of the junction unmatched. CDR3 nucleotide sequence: TGCGCCAGCAGCCCCGGGACAGAGCGGCTTGGCTACACCTTC. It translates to CASSPGTERLGYTF.

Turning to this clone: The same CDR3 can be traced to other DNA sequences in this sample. The CDR3: CASSSTEEGLITDTQYF. The CDR3 DNA follows: TGTGCCAGCAGCTCCACAGAAGAGGGACTTATCACAGATACGCAGTATTTT. The chain uses TRBV13 and TRBJ2-3; D might be TRBD2 (6 bases). This CDR3 has 17 residues. Trimming cost V 4 bases and J 2 bases, with 19 bases left between them. Germline loops: CDR1 PRHDT, CDR2 FYEKMQ (reference sequence). Complete variable domain (other parts from reference TRBV13 and TRBJ2-3): AAGVIQSPRHLIKEKRETATLKCYPIPRHDTVYWYQQGPGQDPQFLISFYEKMQSDKGSIPDRFSAQQFSDYHSELNMSSLELGDSALYFCASSSTEEGLITDTQYFGPGTRLTVL.

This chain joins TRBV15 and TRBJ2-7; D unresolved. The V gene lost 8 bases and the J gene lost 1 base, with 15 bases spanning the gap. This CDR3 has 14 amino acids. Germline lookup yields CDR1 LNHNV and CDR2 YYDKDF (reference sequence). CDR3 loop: CATSPPGQSYEQYF. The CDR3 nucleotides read TGTGCCACCTCCCCTCCAGGTCAATCCTACGAGCAGTACTTC.

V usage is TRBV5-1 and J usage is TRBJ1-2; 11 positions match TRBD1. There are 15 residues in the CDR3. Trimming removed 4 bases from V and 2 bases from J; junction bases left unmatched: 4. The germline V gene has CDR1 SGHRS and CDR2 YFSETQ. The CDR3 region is CASSTGQGENYGYTF. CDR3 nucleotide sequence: TGCGCCAGCAGCACGGGACAGGGGGAGAACTATGGCTACACCTTC.

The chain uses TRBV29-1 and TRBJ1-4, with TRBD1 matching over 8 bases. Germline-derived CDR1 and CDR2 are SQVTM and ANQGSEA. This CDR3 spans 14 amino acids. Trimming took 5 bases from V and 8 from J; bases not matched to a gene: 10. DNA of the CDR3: TGCAGCGTTTACTCGGACAGGGCTGGCGAAAAACTGTTTTTT. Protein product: CSVYSDRAGEKLFF.